One and the same sample provided the 7 T cell receptor beta chains below, sequenced in a study of glioma-infiltrating T cells after dendritic cell vaccination. Described time point: after dendritic cell vaccination, including at tumor progression/relapse. Measured with immunoSEQ multiplex PCR; TCRdb has only the in-frame clones, and not every one. Of approximately 50,000 clones listed, about 83% are singletons. The specimen was blood, collected after dendritic cell vaccination. The receptors here all came from a human donor with glioblastoma.

This chain uses TRBV6-1 with TRBJ2-7; 7 bases are a match to TRBD1. This CDR3 spans 15 amino acids. After removal of 2 bases from V and 4 bases from J, the junction contained 8 bases not matched to a gene. Germline V gene lookup returns CDR1 MNHNS and CDR2 SASEGT. The CDR3 bases are TGTGCCAGCAGTGAACGCGACAGGGTAGTATACGAGCAGTACTTC. The encoded protein is CASSERDRVVYEQYF.

In this sample, this clone turned up once. Here the CDR3 DNA reads TGTGCCAGCAGCCCCCCCGGGGGACCGAAGGGGGAGCAGTACTTC. Amino acid sequence: CASSPPGGPKGEQYF. This rearrangement joins TRBV4-2 to TRBJ2-7; D is perhaps TRBD2 (6 bases). From germline, CDR1 is LGHNA and CDR2 YNFKEQ. The CDR3 is 15 amino acids. Trimming left V 4 bases short and J 7 bases short, with 20 bases between.

The chain recombines TRBV2 with TRBJ1-1; 7 bases align to TRBD1. The length of the CDR3 is 17 residues. CDR1 and CDR2 from the germline V gene are SNHLY and FYNNEI. The ends lost 4 bases at V and 4 bases at J; junction bases unmatched: 15. The CDR3 region is CASSVWVTGAIFTEAFF. CDR3 DNA sequence: TGTGCCAGCAGTGTTTGGGTCACAGGGGCTATTTTCACTGAAGCTTTCTTT.

V and J are TRBV6-5 and TRBJ2-7, with TRBD2 identical over 8 bases. Germline-derived CDR1 and CDR2 are MNHEY and SVGAGI. The trim removed 2 bases at V and 2 bases at J, leaving 5 bases unmatched. The CDR3 is 15 amino acids. DNA for the CDR3: TGTGCCAGCAGTTACCTTGCGGGGGGTACCTACGAGCAGTACTTC. As protein: CASSYLAGGTYEQYF.

V usage is TRBV7-9 and J usage is TRBJ2-5, with D perhaps matching TRBD1 (6 bases). CDR3 length: 14 amino acids. In germline, CDR1 is SEHNR, CDR2 FQNEAQ (reference sequence). Trimming left V 4 bases short and J 3 bases short, with 12 bases between. The CDR3 nucleotides read TGTGCCAGCAGCTCAATTAAGGGGGAAGAGACCCAGTACTTC. Translating gives CASSSIKGEETQYF.

This clone was observed a single time. V is TRBV5-1 and J is TRBJ1-2; weak D call: TRBD1 (5 bases). Trimming removed 4 bases at V and 2 bases at J, with 9 bases between. The CDR3 is 13 amino acids. From germline, CDR1 is SGHRS and CDR2 YFSETQ. The CDR3 loop reads CASSPGQNYGYTF. The CDR3 DNA reads TGCGCCAGCAGCCCAGGACAAAACTATGGCTACACCTTC.

The genes are TRBV18 and TRBJ1-1; 7 bases align to TRBD1. The germline V gene has CDR1 KGHSH and CDR2 LQKENI. Trimming cost V 0 bases and J 8 bases; bases outside gene matches: 3. The CDR3 has 13 residues. The chain's CDR3 is CASSPPTGVEAFF. In DNA, the CDR3 is TGTGCCAGCTCACCACCTACAGGGGTCGAAGCTTTCTTT.